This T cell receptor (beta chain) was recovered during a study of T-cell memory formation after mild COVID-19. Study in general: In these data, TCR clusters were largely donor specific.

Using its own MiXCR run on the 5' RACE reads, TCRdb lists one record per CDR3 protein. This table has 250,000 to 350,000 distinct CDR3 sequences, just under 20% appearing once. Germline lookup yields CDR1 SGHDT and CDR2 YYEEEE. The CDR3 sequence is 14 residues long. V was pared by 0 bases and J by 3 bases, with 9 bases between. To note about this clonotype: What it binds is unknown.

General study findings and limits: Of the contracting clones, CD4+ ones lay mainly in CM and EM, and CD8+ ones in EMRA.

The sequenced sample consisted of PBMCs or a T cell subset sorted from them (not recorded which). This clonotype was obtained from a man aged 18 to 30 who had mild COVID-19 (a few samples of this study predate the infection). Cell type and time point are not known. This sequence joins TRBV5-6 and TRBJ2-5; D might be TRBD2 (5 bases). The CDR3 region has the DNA TGTGCCAGCAGCTTGGCCCGGGGAGAAGAGACCCAGTACTTC. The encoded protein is CASSLARGEETQYF. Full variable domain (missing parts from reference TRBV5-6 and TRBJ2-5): DAGVTQSPTHLIKTRGQQVTLRCSPKSGHDTVSWYQQALGQGPQFIFQYYEEEERQRGNFPDRFSGHQFPNYSSELNVNALLLGDSALYLCASSLARGEETQYFGPGTRLLVL.